This TCR beta chain appears in the sequencing data of a study of cytomegalovirus exposure and HLA in healthy donors. As to this clone: Its antigen is unknown.

Germline assignment: CDR1 SGHAT and CDR2 FQNNGV. V was clipped by 5 bases and J by 4 bases, with 12 bases between them. The CDR3 runs to 14 residues. The PCR was carried out with 60 Vbeta primers and 13 Jbeta primers. TCRdb keeps only in-frame clones here, not all; method: immunoSEQ multiplex PCR. The sample consists of some 200,000 clones, 79% of them appearing once. Notes on the study in general: With high specificity and sensitivity, the classifier reportedly diagnosed cytomegalovirus status. Evidence from a later analysis indicated that most CMV-associated TCR beta chains looked HLA-restricted.

The sequence derives from a girl between 5 and 17 years old in good health and CMV-seropositive. The chain links TRBV11-2 to TRBJ2-1, with D possibly TRBD2 on 5 matching bases. What was sequenced was PBMCs. The CDR3 is CASSPARAYNEQFF. CDR3 sequence (DNA): TGTGCCAGCAGCCCCGCGAGGGCATACAATGAGCAGTTCTTC.